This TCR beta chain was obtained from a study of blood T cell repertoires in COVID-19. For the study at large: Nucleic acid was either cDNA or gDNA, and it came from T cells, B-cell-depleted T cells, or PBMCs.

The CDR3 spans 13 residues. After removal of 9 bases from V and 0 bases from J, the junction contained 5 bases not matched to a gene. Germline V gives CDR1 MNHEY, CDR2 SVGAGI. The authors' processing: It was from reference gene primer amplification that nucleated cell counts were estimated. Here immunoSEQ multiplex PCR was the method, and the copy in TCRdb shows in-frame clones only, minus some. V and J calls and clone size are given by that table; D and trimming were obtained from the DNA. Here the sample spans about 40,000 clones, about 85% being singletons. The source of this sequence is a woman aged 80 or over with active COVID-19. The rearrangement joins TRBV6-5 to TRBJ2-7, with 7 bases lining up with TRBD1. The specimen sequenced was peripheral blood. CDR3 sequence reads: CARKTGPSYEQYF. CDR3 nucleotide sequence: TGTGCCAGGAAGACAGGGCCCTCCTACGAGCAGTACTTC.